Each of the 14 T cell receptor beta chains below was sequenced from the same sample in a study of blood T cell repertoires in COVID-19. The protocol was immunoSEQ multiplex PCR, while the TCRdb copy is restricted to in-frame clones and leaves out a portion. The sample contains about 94,000 clones, approximately 79% of which appear only once. Sequencing input: peripheral blood. These receptors all stem from a man in his sixties or seventies with COVID-19, enrolled during active disease.

This rearrangement joins TRBV15 to TRBJ2-3, with D possibly TRBD1 on 5 matching bases. The CDR3 spans 15 residues. CDR1 is LNHNV and CDR2 is YYDKDF in the germline V gene (reference sequence). V lost 3 bases and J 0 bases, leaving 10 bases between the germline ends. CDR3 nucleotide sequence: TGTGCCACCAGCAGCCAGGGCACTAGCACAGATACGCAGTATTTT. Translated: CATSSQGTSTDTQYF.

The chain carries TRBV30 and TRBJ2-7, with D perhaps TRBD1 (5 bases). V was shortened by 1 base and J by 7 bases, with 23 bases between the two germline ends. This CDR3 region has 16 residues. Germline V gene lookup returns CDR1 GTSNPN and CDR2 SVGIG (reference sequence). The CDR3 loop is CAWSEQWGVDLREQYF. The CDR3 DNA sequence: TGTGCCTGGAGTGAACAATGGGGCGTAGACCTTCGGGAGCAGTACTTC.

For the CDR3, the DNA is TGCGCCAGCAGCCATTTGTCAGGGGGAGGTCTCAGGACCGCTAGCTCCTACGAGCAGTACTTC. As protein: CASSHLSGGGLRTASSYEQYF. This chain connects TRBV4-1 to TRBJ2-7, with D possibly being TRBD1 (7 bases). V lost 3 bases to trimming and J lost 0 bases, with 30 bases between them. In germline, CDR1 is MGHRA, CDR2 YSYEKL. The length of the CDR3 is 21 residues.

The V call is TRBV24-1, the J call TRBJ2-1, with 13 bases identical to TRBD2. The CDR3 covers 17 residues. V lost 9 bases and J lost 0; bases outside the gene matches: 7. The V gene's germline CDR1 is KGHDR and CDR2 SFDVKD. The CDR3 protein is CATSGTSGIGSYNEQFF. In DNA, the CDR3 is TGTGCCACCTCTGGGACTAGCGGGATCGGCTCCTACAATGAGCAGTTCTTC.

This sequence joins TRBV10-3 and TRBJ2-1; 8 nucleotides align to TRBD1. This CDR3 region has 19 residues. The germline CDR1 and CDR2 sequences are ENHRY and SYGVKD. J gave up 4 bases and V 10 bases, and 24 bases lay outside the gene matches. The CDR3 protein is CATFDRGSGLIAGYNEQFF. CDR3 bases: TGTGCCACTTTCGACAGGGGTTCGGGACTTATCGCGGGGTACAATGAGCAGTTCTTC.

The chain carries TRBV6-5 and TRBJ1-5; D is unresolved. Trimming stripped 7 bases from V and 4 bases from J, with 8 bases between. CDR3 length: 12 residues. Per germline, CDR1 MNHEY and CDR2 SVGAGI. DNA for the CDR3: TGTGCCAGCACCAGGCCAAATCAGCCCCAGCATTTT. Its translation: CASTRPNQPQHF.

The chain carries TRBV28 and TRBJ2-7; D gene unclear. Germline CDR1 is MDHEN and CDR2 is SYDVKM. Between the trimmed V and J ends, which lost 6 bases and 9 bases, there was a span of 12 bases. The CDR3 spans 11 residues. This CDR3 is CASSQTFGQYF. The CDR3 region has the DNA TGTGCCAGCAGCCAAACCTTCGGGCAGTACTTC.

V gene TRBV28 combines with J gene TRBJ2-7; 8 bases align to TRBD2. The CDR3 has 15 amino acids. Germline V gene lookup returns CDR1 MDHEN and CDR2 SYDVKM. J gave up 5 bases and V 7 bases, and 13 bases lay outside the gene matches. The CDR3 DNA reads as TGTGCCAGCATCCCCCTGGCGGGAGGAAAGAACGAGCAGTACTTC. Translation gives CASIPLAGGKNEQYF.

V is TRBV7-2 and J is TRBJ1-1, with D maybe TRBD1 (6 bases). The CDR3 length is 15 residues. Germline V gene data show CDR1 as SGHTA and CDR2 as FQGNSA. V lost 5 bases to trimming and J lost 0 bases, with 13 bases between them. The DNA for the CDR3 is TGTGCCAGCAGCCCCCGGGGGGCTCTGAACACTGAAGCTTTCTTT. Its translation is CASSPRGALNTEAFF.

The chain couples TRBV30 to TRBJ2-2; 9 nucleotides match TRBD2. From germline, CDR1 is GTSNPN and CDR2 SVGIG (reference sequence). Losses at the gene ends were 0 bases for V and 7 bases for J; bases not matched to a gene: 15. CDR3 length: 18 amino acids. CDR3 nucleotides: TGTGCCTGGAGTGTATTGCTTACGCGGGAGGGCCTGGACGGGGAGCTGTTTTTT. Protein sequence: CAWSVLLTREGLDGELFF.

This sequence joins TRBV18 and TRBJ1-2; TRBD1 matches 10 bases. V was pared by 4 bases and J by 4 bases, with 6 bases of the junction left unmatched. Germline assignment: CDR1 KGHSH and CDR2 LQKENI. CDR3 size: 15 residues. The CDR3 loop reads CASSQTGTGAYGYTF. The CDR3 bases are TGTGCCAGCTCACAAACCGGGACAGGGGCCTATGGCTACACCTTC.

The chain combines TRBV9 with TRBJ2-7; 9 bases fit TRBD1. J gave up 4 bases and V 4 bases, and 9 bases lay outside the gene matches. Germline CDR1 and CDR2: SGDLS and YYNGEE. The CDR3 is made up of 15 amino acids. The CDR3 DNA reads as TGTGCCAGCAGCAAACGGGGACAGGGTCTTTACGAGCAGTACTTC. It translates to CASSKRGQGLYEQYF.

This sequence joins TRBV11-2 and TRBJ2-1, with 8 bases lining up with TRBD1. Germline V gene data show CDR1 as SGHAT and CDR2 as FQNNGV. V lost 3 bases, J lost 7 bases, and 17 bases stayed unmatched. The CDR3 totals 18 residues. The CDR3: CASSLGVRTGRNRNEQFF. Here the CDR3 DNA reads TGTGCCAGCAGCTTGGGCGTCCGGACAGGGCGTAACCGGAATGAGCAGTTCTTC.

This chain uses TRBV9 with TRBJ2-7, with 9 bases aligning to TRBD2. Trimming at V came to 0 bases and at J to 3 bases, leaving 1 base not matched to a gene. The CDR3 loop spans 14 amino acids. The germline V gene encodes CDR1 SGDLS and CDR2 YYNGEE. CDR3 protein: CASSVASGNYEQYF. CDR3 nucleotides: TGTGCCAGCAGCGTAGCTAGCGGGAACTACGAGCAGTACTTC. The full variable domain, its missing parts supplied by reference TRBV9 and TRBJ2-7, is DSGVTQTPKHLITATGQRVTLRCSPRSGDLSVYWYQQSLDQGLQFLIQYYNGEERAKGNILERFSAQQFPDLHSELNLSSLELGDSALYFCASSVASGNYEQYFGPGTRLTVT.